The next 30 T cell receptor beta chains were all read from a single sample in a study of T cell repertoires in cytomegalovirus infection. TCRdb independently ran MiXCR on the reads; one entry per CDR3 protein. The sample shows about 770,000 distinct CDR3 sequences, 29% of them seen only once. Which antigens these TCRs recognize remains unknown. This material consisted of cultured CD8+ T cells from PBMCs, taken from culture after CMV antigen stimulation. The source of these receptors is a human donor in good health (CMV status not recorded). Some clones in this sample may be carry-over from other donors' samples.

This clonotype has just a few counts. The chain carries TRBV7-9 and TRBJ1-2; 7 positions agree with TRBD1. Per germline, CDR1 SEHNR and CDR2 FQNEAQ (reference sequence). The CDR3 covers 14 residues. The junction had 4 bases not matched to a gene; V was cut back by 1 base and J by 5 bases. CDR3 in amino acids: CASSLVSGQYGYTF. Written as DNA, the CDR3 is TGTGCCAGCAGCTTAGTGTCGGGACAGTATGGCTACACCTTC.

The chain recombines TRBV12-3 or TRBV12-4 with TRBJ1-2; D may be TRBD1 (5 bases). V was trimmed by 5 bases and J by 2 bases, leaving 15 bases between them. CDR3 size: 15 residues. Here the CDR3 DNA reads TGTGCCAGCAGTCCAGGGTCTGAAGGGAACTATGGCTACACCTTC. Translation: CASSPGSEGNYGYTF.

The genes are TRBV4-1 and TRBJ1-1, with unresolved D. Trimming left V 4 bases short and J 3 bases short, with 12 bases between. The CDR3 has 14 amino acids. CDR1 is MGHRA, CDR2 YSYEKL, per germline. The CDR3 region has the DNA TGCGCCAGCAGCCCCCGAGGGAAGCACACTGAAGCTTTCTTT. Translating it yields CASSPRGKHTEAFF.

This clonotype came up many times. This chain uses TRBV12-3 or TRBV12-4 with TRBJ2-7; no firm D call. V lost 1 base, J lost 3 bases, and 7 bases lay in between. This CDR3 contains 13 residues. For the CDR3, the DNA is TGTGCCAGCAGTTTAGTAAACAACTACGAGCAGTACTTC. Its translation is CASSLVNNYEQYF.

This clonotype was counted many times. This rearrangement joins TRBV7-6 to TRBJ2-2; possible D gene TRBD1, 5 bases. Germline CDR1 is SGHVS and CDR2 is FNYEAQ. The V end lost 5 bases, the J end lost 6 bases, and 16 bases lay between the germline ends. The CDR3 runs to 15 residues. The CDR3 is CASSPRTIQSGELFF. The CDR3 DNA is TGTGCCAGCAGCCCCCGGACAATCCAGTCCGGGGAGCTGTTTTTT. Looking up the rest from reference TRBV7-6 and TRBJ2-2 gives the full variable domain: GAGVSQSPRYKVTKRGQDVALRCDPISGHVSLYWYRQALGQGPEFLTYFNYEAQQDKSGLPNDRFSAERPEGSISTLTIQRTEQRDSAMYRCASSPRTIQSGELFFGEGSRLTVL.

V is TRBV4-1 and J is TRBJ1-1; D ambiguous. V lost 0 bases, J lost 1 base, and 9 bases lay in between. CDR3 length: 15 amino acids. Germline assignment: CDR1 MGHRA and CDR2 YSYEKL. Written as DNA, the CDR3 is TGCGCCAGCAGCCAAGAACAAGGCGGGAACACTGAAGCTTTCTTT. Translation: CASSQEQGGNTEAFF.

This clonotype was recorded a few times. The chain joins TRBV24-1 to TRBJ1-1; tentative D call: TRBD1 (5 bases). Between the trimmed V and J ends, which lost 2 bases and 3 bases, there was a span of 27 bases. Germline CDR1 KGHDR, CDR2 SFDVKD. CDR3 length equals 20 residues. The CDR3 here is CATSDSGRGRGVDRDTEAFF. As DNA, the CDR3 is TGTGCCACCAGTGATTCCGGGAGGGGCCGGGGGGTTGATAGAGACACTGAAGCTTTCTTT.

This clonotype was counted at least ten times. J is TRBJ2-2 and V is TRBV7-6; D uncertain. Germline assignment: CDR1 SGHVS and CDR2 FNYEAQ. V was shortened by 5 bases and J by 6 bases, with 10 bases between the two germline ends. The CDR3 covers 13 residues. The CDR3 loop is CASSTPRPGELFF. The CDR3 DNA follows: TGTGCCAGCAGCACCCCCCGGCCCGGGGAGCTGTTTTTT.

This clonotype was recorded many times. The rearrangement links TRBV6-5 to TRBJ2-5, with 11 bases identical to TRBD2. CDR1 is MNHEY and CDR2 is SVGAGI in the germline V gene. The CDR3 length is 14 residues. Trimming cost V 8 bases and J 2 bases; bases outside gene matches: 4. Here the CDR3 DNA reads TGTGCCAGCGGGACTAGCGGAGCTCAAGAGACCCAGTACTTC. Protein product: CASGTSGAQETQYF.

This clonotype was found many times. DNA for the CDR3: TGTGCCAGCAGCCCGATCCGCGACACTCTTTTCCTAAGAGACCAGTACTTC. This codes for CASSPIRDTLFLRDQYF. The J gene is TRBJ2-5, the V gene TRBV7-2, with unresolved D. Looked up from germline, CDR1 is SGHTA and CDR2 is FQGNSA. Trimming stripped 5 bases from V and 10 bases from J, with 29 bases between. The CDR3 covers 17 residues.

This chain connects TRBV27 to TRBJ2-1; unclear D gene. CDR1 and CDR2 from the germline V gene are MNHEY and SMNVEV (reference sequence). The germline V and J ends were trimmed by 5 bases and 8 bases, with 10 bases remaining between them. The CDR3 spans 12 residues. CDR3 DNA: TGTGCCAGCAGTGTCCCCGGCGATGAGCAGTTCTTC. It specifies CASSVPGDEQFF.

The rearrangement links TRBV2 to TRBJ1-2, with D perhaps matching TRBD1 (6 bases). V shed 2 bases and J shed 5 bases, with 9 bases lying between them. Looked up from germline, CDR1 is SNHLY and CDR2 is FYNNEI. The CDR3 totals 13 residues. The CDR3 loop reads CASSETGLYGYTF. CDR3 nucleotides: TGTGCCAGCAGTGAAACAGGGCTGTATGGCTACACCTTC.

This sequence joins TRBV19 and TRBJ2-7, with 9 bases aligning to TRBD1. Germline V gene data show CDR1 as LNHDA and CDR2 as SQIVND (reference sequence). The trim removed 5 bases at V and 4 bases at J, leaving 6 bases unmatched. This CDR3 region has 14 residues. The CDR3 loop is CASSEQGAVYEQYF. Written as DNA, the CDR3 is TGTGCCAGTAGTGAACAGGGGGCGGTTTACGAGCAGTACTTC. Filled out from reference TRBV19 and TRBJ2-7, the complete variable domain reads DGGITQSPKYLFRKEGQNVTLSCEQNLNHDAMYWYRQDPGQGLRLIYYSQIVNDFQKGDIAEGYSVSREKKESFPLTVTSAQKNPTAFYLCASSEQGAVYEQYFGPGTRLTVT.

The chain joins TRBV28 to TRBJ2-7; 11 bases agree with TRBD2. V shed 5 bases and J 2 bases; nucleotides not matched to a gene: 20. Germline V gene sequence: CDR1 MDHEN, CDR2 SYDVKM. The CDR3 extends over 20 amino acids. CDR3 region: CASSTRGGTPTSGVPYEQYV. The CDR3 coding sequence is TGTGCCAGCAGTACCCGGGGTGGGACGCCGACTAGCGGGGTCCCCTACGAGCAGTACGTC.

This chain connects TRBV5-4 to TRBJ1-2; TRBD1 is a possible D gene (5 bases). The germline V gene has CDR1 SGHNT and CDR2 YYREEE (reference sequence). The CDR3 is 16 residues long. Trimming pared 1 base from V and 2 bases from J, leaving 15 bases between. CDR3 residues: CASSLKREEGNYGYTF. CDR3 sequence (DNA): TGTGCCAGCAGCTTGAAGAGGGAAGAGGGGAACTATGGCTACACCTTC.

This clonotype was picked up a small number of times. The chain combines TRBV24-1 with TRBJ1-2; 7 bases match TRBD1. Per germline, CDR1 KGHDR and CDR2 SFDVKD. The V and J ends lost 4 bases and 8 bases, in that order; junction bases with no gene match: 9. The CDR3 has 14 residues. This chain's CDR3 is CATSDPRDSAGYTF. The CDR3 bases are TGTGCCACCAGTGACCCCCGGGACAGCGCGGGCTACACCTTC.

The chain uses TRBV7-9 and TRBJ2-1, with 8 positions matching TRBD2. Trimming took 3 bases from V and 3 from J; bases not matched to a gene: 10. Germline V gene sequence: CDR1 SEHNR, CDR2 FQNEAQ (reference sequence). This CDR3 region has 17 residues. Here the CDR3 DNA reads TGTGCCAGCAGCTTTAACCCGGGACTAGTAGTCTACAATGAGCAGTTCTTC. Protein: CASSFNPGLVVYNEQFF.

V and J are TRBV7-6 and TRBJ2-2, with D possibly TRBD2 on 5 matching bases. Trimming cost V 7 bases and J 7 bases, with 28 bases left between them. The germline gives CDR1 SGHVS, CDR2 FNYEAQ. The CDR3 runs 18 residues. The CDR3 nucleotides read TGTGCCAGCAACTTCAAACCCCGAGCCGGGAACCCAGGCGGGGAGCTGTTTTTT. Amino acids: CASNFKPRAGNPGGELFF.

The chain joins TRBV6-1 to TRBJ2-7; D is uncertain. Trimming removed 1 base at V and 2 bases at J, with 12 bases between. This CDR3 spans 15 amino acids. The germline V gene encodes CDR1 MNHNS and CDR2 SASEGT. DNA for the CDR3: TGTGCCAGCAGTGAAGGACCCCCAAACCCCTACGAGCAGTACTTC. The encoded protein is CASSEGPPNPYEQYF.

This clonotype was detected many times. The gene calls are TRBV7-2 and TRBJ1-3; no clear D gene. V lost 0 bases, J lost 0 bases, and 6 bases lay in between. The CDR3 loop spans 15 amino acids. Germline CDR1 and CDR2: SGHTA and FQGNSA. The CDR3 nucleotides are TGTGCCAGCAGCTTAGCGGACCTCTCTGGAAACACCATATATTTT. This gives the protein CASSLADLSGNTIYF.

This chain connects TRBV5-6 to TRBJ2-4; 10 bases align to TRBD2. CDR3 length: 19 amino acids. The V and J ends lost 2 bases and 2 bases, in that order; junction bases with no gene match: 13. Looked up from germline, CDR1 is SGHDT and CDR2 is YYEEEE. This CDR3 reads CASSLSGAGGLSTKNIQYF. As DNA, the CDR3 is TGTGCCAGCAGCTTATCTGGAGCGGGGGGGCTCTCCACCAAAAACATTCAGTACTTC.

The chain couples TRBV27 to TRBJ2-7; 7 bases agree with TRBD2. V was clipped by 6 bases and J by 1 base; unmatched bases: 6. The CDR3 is 14 amino acids. Germline lookup yields CDR1 MNHEY and CDR2 SMNVEV (reference sequence). The CDR3 reads CASRPGLTSYEQYV. The CDR3 DNA sequence: TGTGCCAGCAGGCCGGGACTAACATCCTACGAGCAGTACGTC.

This clonotype was detected a few times. Written as DNA, the CDR3 is TGTGCCAGCAGTTTAGGGTTCCTGAGAAACACTGAAGCTTTCTTT. The encoded protein is CASSLGFLRNTEAFF. The chain uses TRBV27 and TRBJ1-1, with D hard to call. V was trimmed by 2 bases and J by 2 bases, leaving 12 bases between them. The germline V gene has CDR1 MNHEY and CDR2 SMNVEV (reference sequence). CDR3 length: 15 amino acids.

This clonotype was recorded a few times. The chain joins TRBV4-1 to TRBJ1-1; possible D gene TRBD1, 5 bases. This CDR3 is built from 15 residues. The germline V gene encodes CDR1 MGHRA and CDR2 YSYEKL. The V gene lost 1 base and the J gene lost 4 bases, with 13 bases spanning the gap. The CDR3 reads CASSQVARVGTEAFF. The CDR3 DNA sequence: TGCGCCAGCAGCCAAGTGGCCAGGGTGGGCACTGAAGCTTTCTTT.

J is TRBJ2-2 and V is TRBV24-1; D is undetermined. The CDR3 has 14 residues. V was shortened by 1 base and J by 2 bases, with 4 bases between the two germline ends. Germline V gene lookup returns CDR1 KGHDR and CDR2 SFDVKD. Written as DNA, the CDR3 is TGTGCCACCAGTGATTTAGGTAACACCGGGGAGCTGTTTTTT. Residues: CATSDLGNTGELFF.

This clonotype came up many times. This rearrangement joins TRBV20-1 to TRBJ1-5; the D gene is possibly TRBD1 (6 bases). The CDR3 has 16 amino acids. The germline V gene has CDR1 DFQATT and CDR2 SNEGSKA (reference sequence). V was pared by 0 bases and J by 4 bases, with 16 bases between. CDR3 amino acids: CSAREIRGRGNQPQHF. CDR3 nucleotides: TGCAGTGCTAGAGAGATCCGGGGGCGCGGGAATCAGCCCCAGCATTTT.

The rearrangement uses TRBV7-8 and TRBJ1-2; 8 positions match TRBD1. Losses at the gene ends were 0 bases for V and 0 bases for J; bases not matched to a gene: 9. CDR1 is SGHVS and CDR2 is FQNEAQ in the germline V gene. The CDR3 covers 18 residues. DNA of the CDR3: TGTGCCAGCAGCTTAGCCAGGGGGCCAGAAGATCCTAACTATGGCTACACCTTC. Amino acids: CASSLARGPEDPNYGYTF.

The chain carries TRBV18 and TRBJ2-5; 7 bases align to TRBD2. J was trimmed by 0 bases and V by 10 bases; bases with no gene match: 14. CDR3 length: 16 residues. Germline loops: CDR1 KGHSH, CDR2 LQKENI. The CDR3 DNA reads TGTGCCACCCTCGGGGAGGGGCGACACAACCAAGAGACCCAGTACTTC. Its protein is CATLGEGRHNQETQYF.

The table lists this clonotype with many counts. V is TRBV28 and J is TRBJ2-5, with D tentatively TRBD2 (6 bases). Germline loops: CDR1 MDHEN, CDR2 SYDVKM. Trimming took off 5 bases at V and 4 bases at J, with 17 bases between the two ends. The CDR3 covers 15 residues. This chain's CDR3 is CASSLGGEMGETQYF. The CDR3 nucleotides read TGTGCCAGCAGTCTGGGGGGAGAAATGGGAGAGACCCAGTACTTC.

This clonotype was seen only once. The chain recombines TRBV2 with TRBJ2-5; TRBD1 matches at 7 bases. The germline CDR1 and CDR2 sequences are SNHLY and FYNNEI. This CDR3 is built from 15 residues. The V segment lost 4 bases and the J segment 5 bases; nucleotides outside the gene matches: 10. This CDR3 reads CASSGGGALLETQYF. CDR3 nucleotides: TGTGCCAGCAGTGGAGGGGGCGCCTTGTTGGAGACCCAGTACTTC.